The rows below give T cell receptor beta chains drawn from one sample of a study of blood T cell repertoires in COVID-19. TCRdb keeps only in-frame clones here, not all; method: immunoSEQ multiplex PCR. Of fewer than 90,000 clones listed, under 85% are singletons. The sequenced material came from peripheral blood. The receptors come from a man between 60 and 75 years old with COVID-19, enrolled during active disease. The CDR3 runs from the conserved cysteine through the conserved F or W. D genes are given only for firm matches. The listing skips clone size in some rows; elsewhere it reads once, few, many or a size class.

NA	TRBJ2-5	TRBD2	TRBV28	CASSLSVGSGGRQYF	TGTGCCAGCAGTTTATCCGTGGGTAGCGGGGGGCGGCAGTACTTC
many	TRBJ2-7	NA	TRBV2	CATNPPGGNYEQYF	TGTGCCACCAACCCCCCAGGGGGGAACTACGAGCAGTACTTC
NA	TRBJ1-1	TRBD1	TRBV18	CASSSGTGQNGAFF	TGTGCCAGCTCGTCCGGGACAGGGCAAAATGGAGCTTTCTTT
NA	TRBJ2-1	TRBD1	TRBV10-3	CAISWTGGGDEQFF	TGTGCCATCAGTTGGACAGGGGGCGGGGATGAGCAGTTCTTC
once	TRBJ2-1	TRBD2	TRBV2	CASTGTRNNEQFF	TGTGCCAGCACCGGGACTAGAAACAATGAGCAGTTCTTC
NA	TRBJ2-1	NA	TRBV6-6	CASSSPPEGNEQFF	TGTGCCAGCAGTTCCCCCCCGGAGGGCAATGAGCAGTTCTTC
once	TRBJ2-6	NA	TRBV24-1	CATSPRDQTGANVLTF	TGTGCCACCAGTCCTCGGGATCAGACTGGGGCCAACGTCCTGACTTTC
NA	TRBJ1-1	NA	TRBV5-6	CASSLDRVGTEAFF	TGTGCCAGCAGCTTGGACAGGGTGGGCACTGAAGCTTTCTTT
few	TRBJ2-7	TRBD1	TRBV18	CASSPLGQVNEQYF	TGTGCCAGCTCACCCCTTGGACAGGTCAACGAGCAGTACTTC
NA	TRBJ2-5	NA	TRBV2	CASMVTTRETQYF	TGTGCCAGCATGGTCACTACGCGGGAGACCCAGTACTTC
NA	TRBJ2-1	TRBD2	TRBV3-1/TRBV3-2	CASSQDPASGNEQFF	TGTGCCAGCAGCCAAGATCCGGCTAGCGGGAATGAGCAGTTCTTC
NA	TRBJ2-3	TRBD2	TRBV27	CASGGLAGTDTQYF	TGTGCCAGCGGGGGACTAGCGGGCACAGATACGCAGTATTTT
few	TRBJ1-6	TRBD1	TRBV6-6	CASSYGTAYNSPLHF	TGTGCCAGCAGTTATGGGACAGCCTATAATTCACCCCTCCACTTT
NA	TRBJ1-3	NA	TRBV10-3	CAISESSGNRNTIYF	TGTGCCATCAGTGAGTCCTCCGGTAATAGAAACACCATATATTTT
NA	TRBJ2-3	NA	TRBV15	CATSQGRSSTDTQYF	TGTGCCACCAGCCAGGGGCGAAGTAGCACAGATACGCAGTATTTT
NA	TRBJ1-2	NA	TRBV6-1	CASSASLGYTF	TGTGCCAGCAGTGCGTCTCTTGGCTACACCTTC
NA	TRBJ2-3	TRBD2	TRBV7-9	CASSPPSGGAADTQYF	TGTGCCAGCAGCCCACCTAGCGGGGGGGCTGCAGATACGCAGTATTTT
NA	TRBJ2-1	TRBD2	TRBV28	CASSFTGTSYNEQFF	TGTGCCAGCAGTTTTACCGGGACTAGCTACAATGAGCAGTTCTTC
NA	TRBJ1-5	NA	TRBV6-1	CASSERVYSNQPQHF	TGTGCCAGCAGTGAACGGGTGTATAGCAATCAGCCCCAGCATTTT
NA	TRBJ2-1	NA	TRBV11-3	CASSIGHIYNEQFF	TGTGCCAGCAGCATCGGACATATCTACAATGAGCAGTTCTTC
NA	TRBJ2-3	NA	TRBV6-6	CASSQQEPPTDTQYF	TGTGCCAGCAGTCAACAGGAACCCCCCACAGATACGCAGTATTTT
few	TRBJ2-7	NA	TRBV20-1	CSASPGLTYEQYF	TGCAGTGCTAGTCCGGGACTTACCTACGAGCAGTACTTC
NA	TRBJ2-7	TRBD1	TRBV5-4	CASSLSGTGLDEQYF	TGTGCCAGCAGCTTATCCGGGACAGGGCTCGACGAGCAGTACTTC